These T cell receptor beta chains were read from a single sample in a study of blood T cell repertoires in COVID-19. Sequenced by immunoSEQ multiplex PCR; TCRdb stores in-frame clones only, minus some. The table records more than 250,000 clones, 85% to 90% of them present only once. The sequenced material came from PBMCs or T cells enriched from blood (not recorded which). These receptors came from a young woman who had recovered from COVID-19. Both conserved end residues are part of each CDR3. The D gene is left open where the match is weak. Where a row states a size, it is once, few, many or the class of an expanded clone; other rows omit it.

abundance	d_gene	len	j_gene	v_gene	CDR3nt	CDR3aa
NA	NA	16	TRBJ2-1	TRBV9	TGTGCCAGCAGCGTAGAGATGGCGGGGGCCCTGGGTGAGCAGTTCTTC	CASSVEMAGALGEQFF
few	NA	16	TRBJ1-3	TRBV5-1	TGCGCCAGCAGCTCTGACAGTTACTCCTCTGGAAACACCATATATTTT	CASSSDSYSSGNTIYF
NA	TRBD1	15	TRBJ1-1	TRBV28	TGTGCCAGCAGTTTGTATCAAAGGGACAGGGGTTCGGCTTTCTTT	CASSLYQRDRGSAFF
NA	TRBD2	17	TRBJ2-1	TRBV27	TGTGCCAGCAGTTTATCCTCATCTAGCGGGAGGGCAAATGAGCAGTTCTTC	CASSLSSSSGRANEQFF
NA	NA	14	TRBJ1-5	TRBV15	TGTGCCACCAGCAGAGACGGACAGCTTCAGCCCCAGCATTTT	CATSRDGQLQPQHF
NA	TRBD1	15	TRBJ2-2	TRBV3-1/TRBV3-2	TGTGCCAGCAGCGCAAACAGGGGGCAGGGCGGGGAGCTGTTTTTT	CASSANRGQGGELFF
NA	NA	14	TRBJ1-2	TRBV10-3	TGTGCCATCAGTGGTGGGGCCTCTAACTATGGCTACACCTTC	CAISGGASNYGYTF
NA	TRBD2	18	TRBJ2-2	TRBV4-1	TGCGCCAGCAGCCAAGATCGGAGGCTAGCGGGTGACACCGGGGAGCTGTTTTTT	CASSQDRRLAGDTGELFF
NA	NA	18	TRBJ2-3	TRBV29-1	TGCAGCGTTGAAGATTTACGACTCGGAGCGGGTCGCACAGATACGCAGTATTTT	CSVEDLRLGAGRTDTQYF
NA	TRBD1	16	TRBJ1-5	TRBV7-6	TGTGCCAGCAGCTTAATGACAGGGGGCGTAACGCAGCCCCAGCATTTT	CASSLMTGGVTQPQHF
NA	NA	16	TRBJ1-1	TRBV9	TGTGCCAGCAGACCCATAGCCAGCGTGATGAACACTGAAGCTTTCTTT	CASRPIASVMNTEAFF
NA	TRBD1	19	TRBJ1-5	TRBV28	TGTGCCAGCAGTTTCATAGCATCCCTACGACAGGGGGTCGGTCAGCCCCAGCATTTT	CASSFIASLRQGVGQPQHF
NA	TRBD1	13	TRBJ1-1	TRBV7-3	TGTGCCAGCAGCTTACAGGGGGCCACTGAAGCTTTCTTT	CASSLQGATEAFF
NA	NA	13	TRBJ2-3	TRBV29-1	TGCAGCGTTGTGGAGGGTGGGCCCGATACGCAGTATTTT	CSVVEGGPDTQYF
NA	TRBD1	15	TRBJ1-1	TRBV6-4	TGTGCCAGCAGGGGACAGGGCGCTCTTAGTACTGAAGCTTTCTTT	CASRGQGALSTEAFF
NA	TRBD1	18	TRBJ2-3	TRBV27	TGTGCCAGCAGTTACGCCGTAAGTGGGACAGCTAGCACAGATACGCAGTATTTT	CASSYAVSGTASTDTQYF
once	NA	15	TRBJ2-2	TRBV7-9	TGTGCCAGCAGCTTAGCGCAGGGTGGCACCGGGGAGCTGTTTTTT	CASSLAQGGTGELFF
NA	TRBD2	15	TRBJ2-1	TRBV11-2	TGTGCCAGCAGCTTGGGGGGGAGCTCCTACAATGAGCAGTTCTTC	CASSLGGSSYNEQFF
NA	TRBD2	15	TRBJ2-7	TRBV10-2	TGCGCCAGCAGTGCAGGTTCCGGGGGGGGGTACGAGCAGTACTTC	CASSAGSGGGYEQYF
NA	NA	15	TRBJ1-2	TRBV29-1	TGCAGCGTTGAAGATAAACTCGACAGAACCTCCGGCTACACCTTC	CSVEDKLDRTSGYTF
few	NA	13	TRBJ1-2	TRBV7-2	TGTGCCAGCAGCTTAGGCCAGAACTATGGCTACACCTTC	CASSLGQNYGYTF
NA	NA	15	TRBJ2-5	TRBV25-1	TGTGCCAGCAGTGAGTTAGGGGGAGGGAAGGAGACCCAGTACTTC	CASSELGGGKETQYF
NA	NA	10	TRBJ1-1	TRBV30	TGTGCCTTCCCGGACACTGAAGCTTTCTTT	CAFPDTEAFF
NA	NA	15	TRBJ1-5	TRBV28	TGTGCCAGCAGTTTAGGAGGTGAGGCCAATCAGCCCCAGCATTTT	CASSLGGEANQPQHF
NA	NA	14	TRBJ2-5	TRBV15	TGTGCCACCAGTATCTCCACAGGGTCAGAGACCCAGTACTTC	CATSISTGSETQYF
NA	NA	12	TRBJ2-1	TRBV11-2	TGTGCCAGCAGCGTAGCGGTCTATGAGCAGTTCTTC	CASSVAVYEQFF
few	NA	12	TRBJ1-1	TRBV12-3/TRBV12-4	TGTGCCAGCACCGAGGTCGGCACTGAAGCTTTCTTT	CASTEVGTEAFF
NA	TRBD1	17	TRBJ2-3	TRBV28	TGTGCCAGCAGTTTCCGTTTGCCGGGACAGGTGCACGATACGCAGTATTTT	CASSFRLPGQVHDTQYF
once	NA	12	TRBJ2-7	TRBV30	TGTGCCTGGAGTGCCACAGGGTACGAGCAGTACTTC	CAWSATGYEQYF